This section outlines one TCR beta chain sequence together with its context. The data are from a study of blood T cell repertoires in COVID-19. Across the whole study: T cells, B-cell-depleted T cells, or PBMCs supplied cDNA or gDNA.

Sequenced by immunoSEQ multiplex PCR; TCRdb stores in-frame clones only, minus some. Altogether about 190,000 clones are present, 65% to 85% being singletons, with the ten largest covering approximately 15%. The sample was peripheral blood. The sequence came from a man between 60 and 70 years old with active or convalescent COVID-19.

In nucleotides, the CDR3 is TGTGCCAGCAGCTTGACTAGCGGGATTCCCGGCAATGAGCAGTTCTTC. It codes for CASSLTSGIPGNEQFF. The chain has TRBV7-2 and TRBJ2-1; 11 nucleotides match TRBD2. Germline CDR1 and CDR2: SGHTA and FQGNSA. With V trimmed by 3 bases and J by 6 bases, 7 bases remained unmatched. The CDR3 has 16 amino acids.